This TCR beta chain is drawn from a study of cytomegalovirus exposure and HLA in healthy donors. Study-level background: Unique TCR beta sequences numbering some 120 million came from 150 million to 200 million T cells in an earlier analysis.

Vbeta (60) and Jbeta (13) primers were used in the PCR. Sequencing was performed with immunoSEQ multiplex PCR; in TCRdb, only in-frame clones are kept and a portion is missing. The sample has about 94,000 clones; approximately 79% are singletons. The sample taken for sequencing was PBMCs. The clonotype originates from a woman in her forties in good health and CMV-seronegative.

The CDR3, as DNA: TGTGCCAGCAGCGTAGGTCCCCAGGGGGGCGAGACCCAGTACTTC. It codes for CASSVGPQGGETQYF. The chain employs TRBV9 and TRBJ2-5; D perhaps matches TRBD1 (7 bases). Germline V gene sequence: CDR1 SGDLS, CDR2 YYNGEE. Trimming pared 0 bases from V and 5 bases from J, leaving 14 bases between. The CDR3 spans 15 residues.